This T cell receptor (beta chain) derives from a study of cytomegalovirus exposure and HLA in healthy donors. Study-wide background: Most donors, around 81% of a few hundred genotyped, fell in the Caucasian-associated ancestry cluster.

In the PCR, 60 Vbeta and 13 Jbeta primers were used. Measured with immunoSEQ multiplex PCR; TCRdb has only the in-frame clones, and not every one. The sample has 200,000 to 250,000 clones, roughly 73% seen once; the top ten hold around 0.45%. General observations from the study: For presence/absence analyses, sequencing depth was assumed to be roughly uniform across donors. In a later analysis, across HLA loci, associated TCR counts were highest for DRB1, lowest for HLA-C. According to an earlier analysis, most TCR beta V segments yielded productive rearrangements about 87% or about 30% of the time.

A word on this clone: The antigen is undetermined.

Trimming shortened V by 3 bases and J by 4 bases, and 7 bases separated the two germline ends. CDR3 length: 12 amino acids. Per germline, CDR1 GTSNPN and CDR2 SVGIG (reference sequence). The gene calls are TRBV30 and TRBJ1-3; D possibly corresponds to TRBD1 (5 bases). Material for sequencing was PBMCs. The TCR originated in a boy younger than 18 in good health and CMV-seronegative. The CDR3 sequence is CAWREGGNTIYF. The DNA for the CDR3 is TGTGCCTGGAGGGAGGGGGGAAACACCATATATTTT.